Shown below are 20 T cell receptor beta chains from a single sample sequenced in a study of blood T cells in healthy people across ages. A second PCR of roughly 6 to 12 cycles used a sample-barcoded 5' primer and a J-beta primer mix. TCRdb independently ran MiXCR on the 5' RACE reads; one entry per CDR3 protein. The sample carries 1.5 million to 2 million distinct CDR3 sequences, 49% recorded once. Sequencing was carried out using blood. The receptor source for this set is a woman in her 40s in good health.

The chain has TRBV4-3 and TRBJ2-5; TRBD1 matches 9 bases. Germline assignment: CDR1 LGHNA and CDR2 YSLEER. The CDR3 length is 14 residues. J lost 6 bases, V lost 4 bases, and 6 bases had no gene match. Here the CDR3 reads CASSRDGQGKTQYF. CDR3 DNA: TGCGCCAGCAGCCGAGACGGACAGGGGAAGACCCAGTACTTC.

A few counts support this clonotype. V gene TRBV10-3 combines with J gene TRBJ2-5; 9 nucleotides match TRBD2. The CDR3 consists of 18 residues. The V gene end was trimmed by 4 bases and the J gene end by 6 bases; junction bases not matched to a gene: 18. Germline loops: CDR1 ENHRY, CDR2 SYGVKD. The CDR3: CAISGQGGERGVLQTQYF. The CDR3 DNA follows: TGTGCCATCAGTGGACAGGGTGGAGAGCGGGGGGTCTTGCAGACCCAGTACTTC.

The V call is TRBV15, the J call TRBJ2-7, with D possibly being TRBD2 (5 bases). Trimming cost V 1 base and J 1 base, with 8 bases left between them. CDR3 length: 14 amino acids. Germline V CDR1 and CDR2: LNHNV, YYDKDF (reference sequence). The CDR3 spells CATSRVEGSYEQYF. The CDR3, as DNA: TGTGCCACCAGCAGAGTCGAGGGTTCCTACGAGCAGTACTTC.

The chain has TRBV7-2 and TRBJ1-5, with D unresolved. This CDR3 spans 14 amino acids. Deletions cut 6 bases from V and 0 bases from J, with 9 bases between. Germline loops: CDR1 SGHTA, CDR2 FQGNSA. CDR3 region: CASSLRVSNQPQHF. The CDR3, as DNA: TGTGCCAGCAGTTTAAGAGTTAGCAATCAGCCCCAGCATTTT.

This clonotype was detected once. The chain has TRBV5-1 and TRBJ2-3; 9 nucleotides align to TRBD1. CDR1 SGHRS and CDR2 YFSETQ come from the germline V gene. The CDR3 contains 15 residues. V was pared by 3 bases and J by 4 bases, with 6 bases of the junction left unmatched. The CDR3 protein is CASSYRTGESDTQYF. DNA for the CDR3: TGCGCCAGCAGCTACCGGACAGGGGAGTCAGATACGCAGTATTTT. The variable domain in full, completed from reference TRBV5-1 and TRBJ2-3, reads KAGVTQTPRYLIKTRGQQVTLSCSPISGHRSVSWYQQTPGQGLQFLFEYFSETQRNKGNFPGRFSGRQFSNSRSEMNVSTLELGDSALYLCASSYRTGESDTQYFGPGTRLTVL.

This clonotype is a singleton in its sample. This chain links TRBV25-1 with TRBJ1-2, with D uncertain. Trimming shortened V by 7 bases and J by 4 bases, and 13 bases separated the two germline ends. Germline V gene sequence: CDR1 MGHDK, CDR2 SYGVNS. The CDR3 is 13 amino acids. CDR3 bases: TGTGCCAGCACCCACGGACGGTTCTATGGCTACACCTTC. It yields the protein CASTHGRFYGYTF.

The V gene is TRBV29-1, the J gene TRBJ1-2, with 8 nucleotides matching TRBD1. CDR1 and CDR2 (germline): SQVTM, ANQGSEA. The V segment lost 4 bases and the J segment 3 bases; nucleotides outside the gene matches: 4. The CDR3 loop spans 13 amino acids. Here the CDR3 DNA reads TGCAGCGTTGTTAACAGGGGGGACTATGGCTACACCTTC. Residues: CSVVNRGDYGYTF.

The gene calls are TRBV27 and TRBJ2-2; 10 nucleotides line up with TRBD2. V dropped 6 bases and J dropped 2; count of bases not matched to a gene: 3. Germline V gene data show CDR1 as MNHEY and CDR2 as SMNVEV (reference sequence). CDR3 size: 15 residues. The CDR3 spells CASRLAGANTGELFF. The CDR3 DNA reads as TGTGCCAGCAGGCTAGCGGGGGCTAACACCGGGGAGCTGTTTTTT.

The chain carries TRBV9 and TRBJ2-5; 9 nucleotides align to TRBD2. The DNA end lines up better with TRBJ2-7; the J call may be wrong. Germline CDR1 and CDR2: SGDLS and YYNGEE. This CDR3 spans 19 amino acids. CDR3 coding DNA: TGTGCCAGCAGCGTAGCCGGTCCTACAATAGCGGGGGACCAAGACGAGCAGTACTTC. This sequence encodes CASSVAGPTIAGDQDEQYF.

The chain is built from TRBV4-1 and TRBJ2-5; D remains ambiguous. The length of the CDR3 is 16 residues. Germline V gene data show CDR1 as MGHRA and CDR2 as YSYEKL. V was pared by 0 bases and J by 1 base, with 12 bases between. The DNA of the CDR3 is TGCGCCAGCAGCCAAGATAGCCCGGTAGGCCAAGAGACCCAGTACTTC. Protein sequence: CASSQDSPVGQETQYF.

The chain recombines TRBV6-2 or TRBV6-3 with TRBJ2-1; TRBD2 aligns across 8 bases. V shed 1 base, J shed 5 bases, and the junction held 10 bases outside the gene matches. This CDR3 has 17 amino acids. CDR1 and CDR2 (germline): MNHEY, SVGEGT. In DNA, the CDR3 is TGTGCCAGCAGTTACTACCCGGTGCGGGGGGCTAACAATGAGCAGTTCTTC. As protein: CASSYYPVRGANNEQFF.

The chain links TRBV20-1 to TRBJ1-2; no clear D. V lost 1 base to trimming and J lost 4 bases, with 13 bases between them. The germline V gene has CDR1 DFQATT and CDR2 SNEGSKA (reference sequence). The CDR3 sequence is 14 residues long. The CDR3 spells CSARGPHPSYGYTF. The CDR3, as DNA: TGCAGTGCTAGAGGGCCCCACCCTAGCTATGGCTACACCTTC.

The gene calls are TRBV29-1 and TRBJ2-7; 15 bases map to TRBD2. The CDR3 extends over 14 amino acids. Germline loops: CDR1 SQVTM, CDR2 ANQGSEA. V shed 6 bases and J 6 bases; nucleotides not matched to a gene: 6. The CDR3 nucleotides read TGCAGCGTGAGGACTAGCGGGGGGGTAGGCGAGCAGTACTTC. This encodes CSVRTSGGVGEQYF.

The chain carries TRBV10-3 and TRBJ2-5; D gene unclear. This CDR3 region has 16 residues. Germline-derived CDR1 and CDR2 are ENHRY and SYGVKD. V was shortened by 0 bases and J by 0 bases, with 11 bases between the two germline ends. CDR3 sequence reads: CAISESLKANQETQYF. CDR3 in DNA: TGTGCCATCAGTGAGTCACTGAAGGCGAACCAAGAGACCCAGTACTTC.

J is TRBJ2-1 and V is TRBV27; D perhaps matches TRBD2 (5 bases). Trimming cost V 8 bases and J 5 bases, with 16 bases left between them. The CDR3 covers 14 residues. Germline CDR1 and CDR2: MNHEY and SMNVEV (reference sequence). As DNA, the CDR3 is TGTGCCAGCTGGGTCGCGGGCGTAAACAATGAGCAGTTCTTC. It specifies CASWVAGVNNEQFF.

The V and J genes are TRBV7-2 and TRBJ1-1; unclear D gene. CDR1 is SGHTA and CDR2 is FQGNSA in the germline V gene. V lost 2 bases to trimming and J lost 0 bases, with 13 bases between them. This CDR3 is 16 amino acids long. The CDR3 DNA reads as TGTGCCAGCAGCTTAATCGAAGCGTTTATGAACACTGAAGCTTTCTTT. Translation gives CASSLIEAFMNTEAFF.

The chain links TRBV11-2 to TRBJ2-7; no clear D gene. Per the germline V gene, CDR1 is SGHAT and CDR2 is FQNNGV. V was cut by 6 bases and J by 1 base, with 19 bases left in between. The length of the CDR3 is 16 residues. CDR3 protein: CASSSIKGTASYEQYF. CDR3 bases: TGTGCCAGCAGTTCGATCAAAGGTACAGCATCCTACGAGCAGTACTTC.

V usage is TRBV20-1 and J usage is TRBJ1-2; the match to TRBD1 covers 8 bases. CDR1 and CDR2 (germline): DFQATT, SNEGSKA (reference sequence). The CDR3 has 15 residues. V lost 5 bases and J lost 6; bases outside the gene matches: 14. CDR3 nucleotide sequence: TGCAGTGCTGCGGTTGGGACCGGGACAGGTCATGGCTACACCTTC. Translating gives CSAAVGTGTGHGYTF.

A few counts support this clonotype. The chain combines TRBV7-2 with TRBJ2-7; TRBD2 agrees at 11 bases. The CDR3 contains 14 residues. Per germline, CDR1 SGHTA and CDR2 FQGNSA. V shed 5 bases and J 6 bases; nucleotides not matched to a gene: 6. CDR3 nucleotides: TGTGCCAGCAGCCTCTCAGGGACTAGCGGCGAGCAGTACTTC. Its translation: CASSLSGTSGEQYF.

A word on this clonotype: Since a much larger clone is just one base distant, this may be a read error. The chain is built from TRBV29-1 and TRBJ2-7; maybe TRBD2 (6 bases). The CDR3 extends over 15 amino acids. The germline CDR1 and CDR2 sequences are SQVTM and ANQGSEA. CDR3 sequence: CSVTPIAEGTYGQYF. The CDR3 DNA follows: TGCAGCGTAACCCCTATAGCGGAGGGGACCTACGGGCAGTACTTC.